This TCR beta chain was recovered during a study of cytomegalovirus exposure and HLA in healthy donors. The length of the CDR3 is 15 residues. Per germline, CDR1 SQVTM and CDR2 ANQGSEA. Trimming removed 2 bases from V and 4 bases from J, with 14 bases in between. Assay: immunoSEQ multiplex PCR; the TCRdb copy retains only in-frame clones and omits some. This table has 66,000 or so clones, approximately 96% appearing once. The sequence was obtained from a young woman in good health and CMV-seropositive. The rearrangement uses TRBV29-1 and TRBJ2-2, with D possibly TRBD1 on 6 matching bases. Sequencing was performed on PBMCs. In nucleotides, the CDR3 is TGCAGCGTTGAAAGGCAGGGGATGGTCACCGGGGAGCTGTTTTTT. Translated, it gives CSVERQGMVTGELFF.